Presented here are 23 T cell receptor beta chains from one specimen sequenced in a study of T cells in Graves' hyperthyroidism and ophthalmopathy. Amplification of TCR beta CDR3 regions was performed using RNA transcripts as template. The study used the HTBI primer set for a first-round RT-PCR of the TCR CDR3. One entry per CDR3 protein, called by TCRdb with MiXCR from the multiplex PCR reads. Of more than 300,000 distinct CDR3 sequences listed, about 12% are singletons. The sample taken for sequencing was blood. The source is a young woman with Graves' hyperthyroidism.

This clonotype was recorded at least ten times. The chain has TRBV27 and TRBJ2-1; TRBD2 aligns across 10 bases. This CDR3 comprises 23 residues. The germline V gene encodes CDR1 MNHEY and CDR2 SMNVEV (reference sequence). J lost 1 base, V lost 5 bases, and 26 bases had no gene match. The CDR3 loop reads CASSTYPGGGISGRHSSYNEQFF. The CDR3 DNA reads as TGTGCCAGCAGTACCTACCCGGGGGGGGGCATTAGCGGGAGGCATAGTTCCTACAATGAGCAGTTCTTC.

In this sample, this clonotype turned up many times. The genes are TRBV2 and TRBJ1-5; D call uncertain. Germline V gene sequence: CDR1 SNHLY, CDR2 FYNNEI. V shed 3 bases and J shed 4 bases, with 10 bases lying between them. The length of the CDR3 is 14 residues. This chain's CDR3 is CASSDNGSNQPQHF. The CDR3 nucleotides are TGTGCCAGCAGTGACAACGGTTCAAATCAGCCCCAGCATTTT. Looking up the rest from reference TRBV2 and TRBJ1-5 gives the full variable domain: EPEVTQTPSHQVTQMGQEVILRCVPISNHLYFYWYRQILGQKVEFLVSFYNNEISEKSEIFDDQFSVERPDGSNFTLKIRSTKLEDSAMYFCASSDNGSNQPQHFGDGTRLSIL.

This clonotype was counted ten times or more. The CDR3 nucleotides are TGTGCCAGCTACGTTGGTAGCAATCAGCCCCAGCATTTT. Its protein product is CASYVGSNQPQHF. The chain has TRBV28 and TRBJ1-5; D gene ambiguous. The CDR3 consists of 13 residues. With 8 bases removed from V and 0 bases from J, the gap between germline ends came to 8 bases. Germline V CDR1 and CDR2: MDHEN, SYDVKM.

This clonotype was counted many times. This chain uses TRBV9 with TRBJ2-1; D possibly matches TRBD1 or TRBD2 (5 bases each). Germline V gene sequence: CDR1 SGDLS, CDR2 YYNGEE. This CDR3 comprises 15 residues. With 3 bases removed from V and 0 bases from J, the gap between germline ends came to 10 bases. This CDR3 reads CASSAPGRSYNEQFF. The CDR3 coding sequence is TGTGCCAGCAGCGCTCCGGGACGCTCCTACAATGAGCAGTTCTTC.

This chain links TRBV4-3 with TRBJ2-5; the D is unclear. The CDR3 spans 14 residues. The V end lost 0 bases, the J end lost 4 bases, and 9 bases lay between the germline ends. The germline gives CDR1 LGHNA, CDR2 YSLEER. The CDR3: CASSQDKGSETQYF. CDR3 bases: TGCGCCAGCAGCCAAGATAAGGGATCAGAGACCCAGTACTTC.

V usage is TRBV7-9 and J usage is TRBJ1-1, with TRBD1 as a possible D gene (5 bases). The CDR3 extends over 14 amino acids. In germline, CDR1 is SEHNR, CDR2 FQNEAQ (reference sequence). The V end lost 5 bases, the J end lost 6 bases, and 16 bases lay between the germline ends. The CDR3 bases are TGTGCCAGCAGCCGACTTGGGACTTTATCTGAAGCTTTCTTT. Encoded protein: CASSRLGTLSEAFF.

This clonotype was recorded at least ten times. The chain recombines TRBV20-1 with TRBJ1-5; 10 positions agree with TRBD1. V trimming: 6 bases; J trimming: 2 bases; junction bases outside the gene matches: 7. Germline CDR1 and CDR2: DFQATT and SNEGSKA (reference sequence). CDR3 size: 15 residues. The CDR3 loop is CSAGTGAAGNQPQHF. The CDR3 DNA follows: TGCAGTGCGGGGACAGGGGCGGCTGGCAATCAGCCCCAGCATTTT.

This clonotype occurred many times. The genes are TRBV2 and TRBJ2-7; 8 positions agree with TRBD1. The germline V gene has CDR1 SNHLY and CDR2 FYNNEI. The junction had 6 bases not matched to a gene; V was cut back by 8 bases and J by 3 bases. The CDR3 length is 13 residues. The CDR3 DNA follows: TGTGCCAGCCGGGACAGGTTTTACTACGAGCAGTACTTC. Residues: CASRDRFYYEQYF.

To note about this clonotype: At one end, the junction sequence differs from germline, possibly due to a read error. V usage is TRBV7-9 and J usage is TRBJ2-5; a weak D match, TRBD2 (5 bases). Looked up from germline, CDR1 is SEHNR and CDR2 is FQNEAQ (reference sequence). CDR3 length: 14 residues. CDR3 sequence (DNA): TGTGCCAGCAGCTGGACGGGGTCCCAAGGGACCCAGTACTTC. Encoded protein: CASSWTGSQGTQYF.

In its sample, this clonotype was seen many times. The V and J genes are TRBV2 and TRBJ1-2; D might be TRBD1 (5 bases). Trimming shortened V by 8 bases and J by 7 bases, and 17 bases separated the two germline ends. The CDR3 contains 13 residues. Germline V gene data show CDR1 as SNHLY and CDR2 as FYNNEI. CDR3 sequence: CASLGTSGGGYTF. The CDR3 DNA sequence: TGTGCCAGCCTAGGGACGTCCGGTGGTGGCTACACCTTC.

The genes are TRBV5-1 and TRBJ2-1; 7 bases fit TRBD1. The CDR3 is 19 amino acids. After removal of 4 bases from V and 0 bases from J, the junction contained 16 bases not matched to a gene. Germline lookup yields CDR1 SGHRS and CDR2 YFSETQ. CDR3 sequence (DNA): TGCGCCAGCAGCCCAAACACGAGGGGACAGAAGAGCTCCTACAATGAGCAGTTCTTC. Translated, it gives CASSPNTRGQKSSYNEQFF.

This clonotype was observed many times. The V and J genes are TRBV2 and TRBJ1-6; D ambiguous. The CDR3 loop spans 14 amino acids. V lost 4 bases to trimming and J lost 5 bases, with 9 bases between them. Germline loops: CDR1 SNHLY, CDR2 FYNNEI. In nucleotides, the CDR3 is TGTGCCAGCAGTGTGGGTCAGGATAATTCACCCCTCCACTTT. It yields the protein CASSVGQDNSPLHF.

This clonotype was found many times. The chain joins TRBV6-2 or TRBV6-3 to TRBJ2-1; 13 bases are a match to TRBD2. Looked up from germline, CDR1 is MNHEY and CDR2 is SVGEGT. The CDR3 spans 17 residues. The junction had 12 bases not matched to a gene; V was cut back by 5 bases and J by 8 bases. CDR3 DNA: TGTGCCAGCAGTCACGGACTAGCGGGAGCCAATCCCGATGAGCAGTTCTTC. Its translation is CASSHGLAGANPDEQFF.

This clonotype was counted ten times or more. The rearrangement joins TRBV7-2 to TRBJ1-2; weak D call: TRBD1 (6 bases). Trimming cost V 5 bases and J 4 bases, with 14 bases left between them. This CDR3 comprises 14 residues. CDR1 SGHTA and CDR2 FQGNSA come from the germline V gene. This CDR3 reads CASSPGGGGYGYTF. The CDR3 DNA reads TGTGCCAGCAGCCCGGGGGGAGGGGGCTATGGCTACACCTTC.

This clonotype was detected many times. The genes are TRBV6-1 and TRBJ2-5; 7 bases match TRBD1. CDR1 is MNHNS and CDR2 is SASEGT in the germline V gene. The V segment lost 6 bases and the J segment 3 bases; nucleotides outside the gene matches: 7. The CDR3 totals 14 residues. The CDR3 sequence is CASRDLTGKETQYF. The CDR3, as DNA: TGTGCCAGCAGGGACCTGACAGGGAAAGAGACCCAGTACTTC.

This clonotype was counted at least ten times. V is TRBV20-1 and J is TRBJ2-2, with a weak D call TRBD1 (5 bases). The CDR3 consists of 13 residues. Trimming left V 2 bases short and J 5 bases short, with 9 bases between. Germline V lookup: CDR1 DFQATT, CDR2 SNEGSKA (reference sequence). The CDR3: CSARPTVTGELFF. The CDR3 nucleotides are TGCAGTGCTAGACCGACAGTTACCGGGGAGCTGTTTTTT.

This clonotype has ten or more counts. The J gene is TRBJ1-5, the V gene TRBV6-2 or TRBV6-3, with 10 positions matching TRBD1. Germline lookup yields CDR1 MNHEY and CDR2 SVGEGT. The V and J ends lost 1 base and 5 bases, in that order; junction bases with no gene match: 5. This CDR3 spans 16 amino acids. The CDR3 DNA is TGTGCCAGCAGTTACTACCGGACAGGGGGTGATCAGCCCCAGCATTTT. This encodes CASSYYRTGGDQPQHF.

There are many counts of this clonotype. The chain couples TRBV7-9 to TRBJ2-5; 9 bases fit TRBD2. The CDR3 runs to 17 residues. Per germline, CDR1 SEHNR and CDR2 FQNEAQ (reference sequence). V shed 5 bases and J 4 bases; nucleotides not matched to a gene: 14. CDR3 bases: TGTGCCAGCAGCCCCCTGGTAGCGGGAGATTTTGGAGAGACCCAGTACTTC. Amino acid sequence: CASSPLVAGDFGETQYF.

This clonotype came up many times. This sequence joins TRBV7-3 and TRBJ2-4, with D perhaps assigned TRBD1 or TRBD2 (5 bases each). Germline V gene data show CDR1 as SGHTA and CDR2 as FQGTGA. The CDR3 is 14 amino acids. V lost 0 bases, J lost 10 bases, and 13 bases lay in between. CDR3 in amino acids: CASSLTGPGGIQYF. The CDR3 region has the DNA TGTGCCAGCAGCTTAACGGGGCCTGGGGGTATTCAGTACTTC.

This clonotype was observed many times. The rearrangement uses TRBV24-1 and TRBJ2-5; no definite D call. Germline V lookup: CDR1 KGHDR, CDR2 SFDVKD. The length of the CDR3 is 13 residues. V lost 3 bases, J lost 1 base, and 5 bases lay in between. CDR3 amino acids: CATSDGSQETQYF. The CDR3 nucleotides are TGTGCCACCAGTGATGGCAGCCAAGAGACCCAGTACTTC.

This clonotype was detected many times. This chain links TRBV7-9 with TRBJ1-5; tentative D call: TRBD1 (6 bases). Between the trimmed V and J ends, which lost 5 bases and 0 bases, there was a span of 17 bases. The CDR3 has 17 amino acids. Germline values: CDR1 SEHNR, CDR2 FQNEAQ (reference sequence). In nucleotides, the CDR3 is TGTGCCAGCAGCCCCGGTTGGGACAAGCCTAGCAATCAGCCCCAGCATTTT. Its translation is CASSPGWDKPSNQPQHF.

There are many counts of this clonotype. At one of its ends the junction is not consistent with the germline gene, which may arise from a read error. V and J are TRBV7-3 and TRBJ1-1, with no clear D. Germline CDR1 reads SGHTA; CDR2 reads FQGTGA. The CDR3 runs 13 residues. CDR3 bases: TGTGCCAGCAGCTGGAACACCGAAACTGGAGCTTTCTTT. This encodes CASSWNTETGAFF.

This clonotype was picked up many times. The chain links TRBV28 to TRBJ1-2, with D maybe TRBD1 (6 bases). Trimming stripped 2 bases from V and 7 bases from J, with 11 bases between. Germline CDR1 and CDR2: MDHEN and SYDVKM. CDR3 length: 13 amino acids. CDR3 bases: TGTGCCAGCAGTTTAGGGGGGGCGCTTGGCTACACCTTC. This encodes CASSLGGALGYTF.